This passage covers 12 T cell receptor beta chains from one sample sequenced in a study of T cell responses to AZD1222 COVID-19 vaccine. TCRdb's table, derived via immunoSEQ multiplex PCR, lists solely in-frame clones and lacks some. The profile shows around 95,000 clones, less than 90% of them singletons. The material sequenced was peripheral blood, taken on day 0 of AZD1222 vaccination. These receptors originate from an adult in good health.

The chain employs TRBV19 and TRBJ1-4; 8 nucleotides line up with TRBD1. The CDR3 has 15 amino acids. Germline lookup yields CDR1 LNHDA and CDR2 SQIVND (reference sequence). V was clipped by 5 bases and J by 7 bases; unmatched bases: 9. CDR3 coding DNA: TGTGCCAGTAGTGCCGCAACAGGGGGTGGTGAAAAACTGTTTTTT. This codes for CASSAATGGGEKLFF.

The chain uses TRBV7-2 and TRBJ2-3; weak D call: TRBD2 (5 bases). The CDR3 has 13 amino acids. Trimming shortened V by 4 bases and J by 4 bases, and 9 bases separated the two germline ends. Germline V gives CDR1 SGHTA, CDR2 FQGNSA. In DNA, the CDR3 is TGTGCCAGCAGCTCTCCCGGGGCAGATACGCAGTATTTT. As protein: CASSSPGADTQYF.

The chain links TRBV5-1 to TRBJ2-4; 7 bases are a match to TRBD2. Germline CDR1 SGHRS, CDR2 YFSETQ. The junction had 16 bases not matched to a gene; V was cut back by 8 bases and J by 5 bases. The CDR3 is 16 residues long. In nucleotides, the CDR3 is TGCGCCAGTCCATCGATTGCATTAGGGAGGGAAAACATTCAGTACTTC. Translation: CASPSIALGRENIQYF.

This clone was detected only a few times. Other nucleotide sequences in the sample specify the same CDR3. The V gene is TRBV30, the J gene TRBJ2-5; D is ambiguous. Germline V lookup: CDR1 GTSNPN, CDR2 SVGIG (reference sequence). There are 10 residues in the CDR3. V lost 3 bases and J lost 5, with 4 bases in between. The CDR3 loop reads CAWRKETQYF. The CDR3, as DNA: TGTGCCTGGAGGAAGGAGACCCAGTACTTC.

The CDR3 sequence: CASASGDSSSYEQYF. CDR3 DNA sequence: TGTGCCAGCGCCTCCGGTGACAGTAGCTCCTACGAGCAGTACTTC. The V gene is TRBV28, the J gene TRBJ2-7; possible D gene TRBD1, 5 bases. The CDR3 spans 15 residues. The ends were cut back, 8 bases at V and 0 bases at J, with 17 bases in the middle. In germline, CDR1 is MDHEN, CDR2 SYDVKM.

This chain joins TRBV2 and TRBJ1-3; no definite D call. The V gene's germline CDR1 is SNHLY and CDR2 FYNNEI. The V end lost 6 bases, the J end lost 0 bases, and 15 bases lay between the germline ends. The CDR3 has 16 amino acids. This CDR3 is CASSDERHYSGNTIYF. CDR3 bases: TGTGCCAGCAGCGACGAAAGACACTACTCTGGAAACACCATATATTTT.

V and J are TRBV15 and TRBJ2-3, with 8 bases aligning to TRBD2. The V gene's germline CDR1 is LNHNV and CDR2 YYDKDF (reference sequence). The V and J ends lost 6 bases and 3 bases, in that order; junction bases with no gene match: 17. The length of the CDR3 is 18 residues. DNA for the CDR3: TGTGCCACCAGGTTGCCGGGACTAGTTATGGGTAAAACAGATACGCAGTATTTT. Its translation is CATRLPGLVMGKTDTQYF.

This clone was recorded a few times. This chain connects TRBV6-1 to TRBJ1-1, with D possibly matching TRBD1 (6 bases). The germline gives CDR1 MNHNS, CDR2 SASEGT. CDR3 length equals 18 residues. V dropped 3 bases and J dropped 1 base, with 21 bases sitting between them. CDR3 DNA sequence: TGTGCCAGCAGTGACCCCCTGGGGGGGCCAAGACCGAACACTGAAGCTTTCTTT. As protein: CASSDPLGGPRPNTEAFF.

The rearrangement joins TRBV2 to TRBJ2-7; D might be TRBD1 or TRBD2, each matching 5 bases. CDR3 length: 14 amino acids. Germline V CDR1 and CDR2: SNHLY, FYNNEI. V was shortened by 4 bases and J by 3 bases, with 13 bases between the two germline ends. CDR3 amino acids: CASSAGIGDYEQYF. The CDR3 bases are TGTGCCAGCAGTGCCGGGATAGGGGACTACGAGCAGTACTTC.

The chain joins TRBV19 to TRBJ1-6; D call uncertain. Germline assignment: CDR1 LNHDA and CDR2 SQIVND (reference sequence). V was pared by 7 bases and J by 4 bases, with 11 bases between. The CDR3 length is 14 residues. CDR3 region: CASNIGSYNSPLHF. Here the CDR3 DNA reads TGTGCCAGTAACATTGGGAGTTATAATTCACCCCTCCACTTT.

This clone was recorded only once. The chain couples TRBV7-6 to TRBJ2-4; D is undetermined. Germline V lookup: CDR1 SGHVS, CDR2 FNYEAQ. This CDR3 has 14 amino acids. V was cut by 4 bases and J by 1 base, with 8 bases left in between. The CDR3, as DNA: TGTGCCAGCAGCTCGGGTACGGCCAAAAACATTCAGTACTTC. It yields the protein CASSSGTAKNIQYF.

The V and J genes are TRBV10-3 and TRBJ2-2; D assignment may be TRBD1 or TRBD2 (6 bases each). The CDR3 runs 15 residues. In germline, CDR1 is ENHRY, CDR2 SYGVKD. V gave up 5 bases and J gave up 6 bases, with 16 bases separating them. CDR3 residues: CAISPKGGLPGELFF. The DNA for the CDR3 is TGTGCCATCAGTCCCAAAGGGGGGCTACCCGGGGAGCTGTTTTTT.